These T cell receptor beta chains were read from a single sample in a study of Tregs in tolerant kidney transplant recipients. Using immunoSEQ multiplex PCR, the repertoire was profiled, and TCRdb retains in-frame clones only, with some absent. Of around 64,000 clones in the sample, more than 75% were seen once. Source: CD4+ T cells from blood (PBMCs), taken 6 months after the transplant. The source of these receptors is a human patient who received a combined kidney and bone marrow transplant. The graft donor may have given rise to some T cells. Each CDR3 is given with its conserved first and last residue. A D gene is named only where the DNA matches it firmly. The listing skips clone size in some rows; elsewhere it reads once, few, many or a size class.

d_call	clone_size	v_call	j_call	cdr3_aa	cdr3_nt
-	-	TRBV18	TRBJ2-5	CASSPEGAGETQYF	TGTGCCAGCTCACCGGAGGGGGCAGGGGAGACCCAGTACTTC
-	-	TRBV7-2	TRBJ1-5	CASSLLSSNQPQHF	TGTGCCAGCAGTTTACTGAGCAGCAATCAGCCCCAGCATTTT
-	-	TRBV7-2	TRBJ1-1	CASTGGAVPVGNTEAFF	TGTGCCAGCACCGGAGGGGCAGTCCCCGTCGGGAACACTGAAGCTTTCTTT
TRBD1	-	TRBV7-8	TRBJ1-3	CASSRTGVPGNTIYF	TGTGCCAGCAGCCGGACAGGGGTCCCTGGAAACACCATATATTTT
-	-	TRBV5-4	TRBJ1-4	CASSSGQNTNEKLFF	TGTGCCAGCAGCTCCGGACAGAACACTAATGAAAAACTGTTTTTT
-	-	TRBV11-1	TRBJ1-5	CASSLGTQSPQHF	TGTGCCAGCAGCTTAGGAACTCAATCGCCCCAGCATTTT
-	-	TRBV6-1	TRBJ1-3	CASRIGTYGNTIYF	TGTGCCAGCAGGATCGGGACTTATGGAAACACCATATATTTT
-	-	TRBV6-5	TRBJ2-6	CASSSNRAGANVLTF	TGTGCCAGCAGTTCCAACAGGGCCGGGGCCAACGTCCTGACTTTC
-	once	TRBV2	TRBJ1-5	CASSEGGWHHF	TGTGCCAGCAGTGAGGGGGGATGGCATCATTTT
TRBD2	-	TRBV7-3	TRBJ2-3	CASSETGTSGRSTDTQYF	TGTGCCAGCAGCGAAACCGGGACTAGCGGCCGTAGCACAGATACGCAGTATTTT
TRBD1	-	TRBV19	TRBJ2-2	CASSIGRGRTTGELFF	TGTGCCAGTAGTATAGGCAGGGGGCGGACCACCGGGGAGCTGTTTTTT
TRBD2	-	TRBV30	TRBJ2-1	CAWSALVPLSWTSGSDEQFF	TGTGCCTGGAGTGCTTTGGTACCCCTCTCCTGGACTAGCGGGTCCGATGAGCAGTTCTTC
-	-	TRBV5-1	TRBJ2-1	CASSPFGTLDNEQFF	TGCGCCAGCAGCCCCTTTGGGACACTCGACAATGAGCAGTTCTTC
-	-	TRBV4-1	TRBJ2-1	CASSQVLREQFF	TGCGCCAGCAGCCAAGTTCTACGTGAGCAGTTCTTC
TRBD1	-	TRBV5-1	TRBJ1-6	CASSLGTGANSPLHF	TGCGCCAGCAGCTTGGGGACAGGGGCGAATTCCCCCCTCCACTTT
-	-	TRBV29-1	TRBJ2-2	CSVVRGHTGELFF	TGCAGCGTTGTGCGGGGTCACACCGGGGAGCTGTTTTTT
TRBD2	-	TRBV4-3	TRBJ2-7	CASSQDFAGAHSF	TGCGCCAGCAGCCAAGATTTCGCGGGAGCCCATTCCTTC
TRBD1	-	TRBV4-3	TRBJ2-2	CASSQRTGSTGELFF	TGCGCCAGCAGCCAGCGGACAGGGAGTACCGGGGAGCTGTTTTTT
-	-	TRBV5-5	TRBJ1-5	CASSSLGGSNQPQHF	TGTGCCAGCAGCTCTCTGGGGGGAAGCAATCAGCCCCAGCATTTT
-	once	TRBV29-1	TRBJ2-2	CSAAVTIGTGELFF	TGCAGCGCGGCGGTCACTATCGGAACCGGGGAGCTGTTTTTT
TRBD2	-	TRBV18	TRBJ2-1	CASSPRSSGASYNEQFF	TGTGCCAGCTCACCACGGTCTAGCGGGGCCTCCTACAATGAGCAGTTCTTC
TRBD2	-	TRBV7-2	TRBJ2-1	CASSLGREGEQFF	TGTGCCAGCAGCTTAGGAAGGGAGGGTGAGCAGTTCTTC